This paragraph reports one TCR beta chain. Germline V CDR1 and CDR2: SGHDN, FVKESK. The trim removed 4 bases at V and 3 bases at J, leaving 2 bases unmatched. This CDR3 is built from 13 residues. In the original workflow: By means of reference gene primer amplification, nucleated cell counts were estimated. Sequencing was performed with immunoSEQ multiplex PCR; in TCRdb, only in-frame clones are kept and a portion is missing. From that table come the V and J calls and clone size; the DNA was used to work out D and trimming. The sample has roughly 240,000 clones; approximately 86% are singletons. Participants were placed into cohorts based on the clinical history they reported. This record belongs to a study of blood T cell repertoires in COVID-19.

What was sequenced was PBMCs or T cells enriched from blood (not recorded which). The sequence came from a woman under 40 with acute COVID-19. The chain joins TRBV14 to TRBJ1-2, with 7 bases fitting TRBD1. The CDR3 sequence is CASSPGQDYGYTF. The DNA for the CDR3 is TGTGCCAGCAGCCCAGGACAGGACTATGGCTACACCTTC.